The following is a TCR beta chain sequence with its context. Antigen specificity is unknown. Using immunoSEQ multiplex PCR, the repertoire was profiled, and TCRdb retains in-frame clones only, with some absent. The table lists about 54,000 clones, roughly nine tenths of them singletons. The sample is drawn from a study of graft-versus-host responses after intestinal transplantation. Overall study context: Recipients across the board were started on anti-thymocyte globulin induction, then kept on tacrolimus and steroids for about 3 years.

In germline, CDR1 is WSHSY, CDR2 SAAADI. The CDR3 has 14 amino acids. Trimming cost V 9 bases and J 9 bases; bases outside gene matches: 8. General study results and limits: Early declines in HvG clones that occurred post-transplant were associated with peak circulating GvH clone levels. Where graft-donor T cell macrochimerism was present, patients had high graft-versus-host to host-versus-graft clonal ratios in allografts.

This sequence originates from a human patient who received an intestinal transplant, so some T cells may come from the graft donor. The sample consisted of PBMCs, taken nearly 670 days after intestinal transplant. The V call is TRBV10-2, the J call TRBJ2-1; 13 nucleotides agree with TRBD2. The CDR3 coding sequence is TGCGCCAGTAGGACTAGCGGGGGACAAGGTGAGCAGTTCTTC. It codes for CASRTSGGQGEQFF.